The clone carrying this T cell receptor beta chain turned up a few times. The data belong to a study of blood T cell repertoires in COVID-19. Libraries were prepared by immunoSEQ multiplex PCR; TCRdb keeps only in-frame clonotypes and omits some of them. The profile shows 150,000 or so clones, approximately 90% of them singletons. Input material: peripheral blood. This TCR was recovered from a woman in her 50s with acute or convalescent COVID-19.

CDR3 protein: CASSVTGTEYGYTF. Written as DNA, the CDR3 is TGTGCCAGCAGCGTCACCGGGACAGAGTATGGCTACACCTTC. This chain connects TRBV9 to TRBJ1-2; 7 bases are shared with TRBD1. CDR1 is SGDLS and CDR2 is YYNGEE in the germline V gene. V shed 2 bases and J 5 bases; nucleotides not matched to a gene: 6. The CDR3 is 14 residues long.